Listed below are T cell receptor beta chains from one sample, sequenced in a study of blood T cell repertoires in COVID-19. This table comes from immunoSEQ multiplex PCR, and its TCRdb copy is limited to in-frame clones, with some not included. This table holds 150,000 to 200,000 clones, 85% to 90% found once. Specimen: peripheral blood. These receptors all stem from a human donor in a cohort sampled during active COVID-19. The CDR3 runs from the conserved cysteine through the conserved F or W. D genes are given only for firm matches. Size tells how often a clone was seen (once, few, many) or the class of an expanded clone, and some rows leave it out.

v_gene: TRBV4-2; len: 15; d_gene: TRBD1; j_gene: TRBJ1-5; abundance: -; CDR3aa: CASSQDPTGHQPQHF; CDR3nt: TGTGCCAGCAGCCAGGACCCGACAGGGCACCAGCCCCAGCATTTT
v_gene: TRBV12-3/TRBV12-4; len: 12; d_gene: -; j_gene: TRBJ1-6; abundance: -; CDR3aa: CASSGEAGALHF; CDR3nt: TGTGCCAGCAGTGGGGAGGCCGGGGCCCTCCACTTT
v_gene: TRBV11-1; len: 13; d_gene: TRBD1; j_gene: TRBJ2-7; abundance: -; CDR3aa: CASSGQGVYEQYF; CDR3nt: TGTGCCAGCAGTGGACAGGGGGTCTACGAGCAGTACTTC
v_gene: TRBV18; len: 15; d_gene: TRBD1; j_gene: TRBJ2-1; abundance: few; CDR3aa: CASSHRQGEINEQFF; CDR3nt: TGTGCCAGCTCGCATCGACAGGGGGAGATAAATGAGCAGTTCTTC
v_gene: TRBV6-6; len: 16; d_gene: -; j_gene: TRBJ1-1; abundance: -; CDR3aa: CASSYSTGFRDTEAFF; CDR3nt: TGTGCCAGCAGTTACTCGACCGGCTTTCGGGACACTGAAGCTTTCTTT
v_gene: TRBV30; len: 14; d_gene: TRBD2; j_gene: TRBJ2-7; abundance: -; CDR3aa: CAWATGLAGYEQYF; CDR3nt: TGTGCCTGGGCGACCGGACTAGCGGGATACGAGCAGTACTTC
v_gene: TRBV7-9; len: 18; d_gene: TRBD2; j_gene: TRBJ2-1; abundance: -; CDR3aa: CASSLRPLLAGGHNEQFF; CDR3nt: TGTGCCAGCAGCCTAAGACCACTACTAGCGGGGGGACACAATGAGCAGTTCTTC
v_gene: TRBV29-1; len: 12; d_gene: -; j_gene: TRBJ2-3; abundance: once; CDR3aa: CSARYSTDTQYF; CDR3nt: TGCAGCGCCAGGTACAGCACAGATACGCAGTATTTT
v_gene: TRBV5-6; len: 13; d_gene: -; j_gene: TRBJ1-2; abundance: -; CDR3aa: CASSRDNAYGYTF; CDR3nt: TGTGCCAGCAGTCGGGACAACGCCTATGGCTACACCTTC
v_gene: TRBV5-1; len: 15; d_gene: TRBD2; j_gene: TRBJ2-1; abundance: -; CDR3aa: CASSGLAGSENEQFF; CDR3nt: TGCGCCAGCAGCGGCCTAGCGGGGTCTGAAAATGAGCAGTTCTTC
v_gene: TRBV29-1; len: 14; d_gene: TRBD1; j_gene: TRBJ2-7; abundance: -; CDR3aa: CSVVAGQGRYEQYF; CDR3nt: TGCAGCGTCGTTGCGGGACAGGGGAGGTACGAGCAGTACTTC
v_gene: TRBV5-1; len: 14; d_gene: TRBD1; j_gene: TRBJ2-5; abundance: -; CDR3aa: CASSLGQGQETQYF; CDR3nt: TGCGCCAGCAGCTTGGGACAGGGCCAAGAGACCCAGTACTTC
v_gene: TRBV24-1; len: 16; d_gene: -; j_gene: TRBJ2-7; abundance: -; CDR3aa: CATSDLLTDASREQYF; CDR3nt: TGTGCCACCAGTGATTTGCTGACAGATGCGAGCCGCGAGCAGTACTTC
v_gene: TRBV7-2; len: 16; d_gene: TRBD1; j_gene: TRBJ2-5; abundance: -; CDR3aa: CASSFGTGLGQETQYF; CDR3nt: TGTGCCAGCAGCTTCGGGACAGGGTTAGGCCAAGAGACCCAGTACTTC